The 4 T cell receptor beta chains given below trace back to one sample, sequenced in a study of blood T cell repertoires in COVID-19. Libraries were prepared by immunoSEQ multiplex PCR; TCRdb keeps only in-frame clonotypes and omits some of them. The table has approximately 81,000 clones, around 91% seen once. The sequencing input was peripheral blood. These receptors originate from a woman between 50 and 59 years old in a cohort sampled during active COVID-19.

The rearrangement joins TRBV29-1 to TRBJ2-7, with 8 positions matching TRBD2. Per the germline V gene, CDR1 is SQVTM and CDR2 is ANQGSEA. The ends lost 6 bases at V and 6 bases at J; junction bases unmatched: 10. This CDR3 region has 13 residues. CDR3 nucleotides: TGCAGCGTGTCCGGGACTAGGTTTGCCGAGCAGTACTTC. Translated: CSVSGTRFAEQYF.

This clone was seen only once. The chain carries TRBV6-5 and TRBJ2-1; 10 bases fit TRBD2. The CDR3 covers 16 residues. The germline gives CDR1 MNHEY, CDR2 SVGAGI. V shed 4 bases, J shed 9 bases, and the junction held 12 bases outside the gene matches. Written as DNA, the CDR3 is TGTGCCAGCAGTTCATCAGCGGGGGGGCCGATTTTTGAGCAGTTCTTC. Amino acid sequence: CASSSSAGGPIFEQFF.

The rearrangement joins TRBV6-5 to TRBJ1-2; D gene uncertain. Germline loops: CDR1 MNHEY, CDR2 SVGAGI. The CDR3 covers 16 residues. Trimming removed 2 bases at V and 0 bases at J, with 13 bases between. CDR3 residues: CASSYKQRITNYGYTF. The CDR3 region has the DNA TGTGCCAGCAGTTACAAGCAGCGGATAACTAACTATGGCTACACCTTC.

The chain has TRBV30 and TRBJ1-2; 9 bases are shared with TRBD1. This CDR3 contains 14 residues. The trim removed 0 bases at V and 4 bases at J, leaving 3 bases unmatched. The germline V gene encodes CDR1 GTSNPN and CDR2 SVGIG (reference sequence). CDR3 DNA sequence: TGTGCCTGGAGTGTAACAGGGGGCGGCTATGGCTACACCTTC. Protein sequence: CAWSVTGGGYGYTF.